The rows below give T cell receptor beta chains drawn from one sample of a study of T cell responses to AZD1222 COVID-19 vaccine. Generated by immunoSEQ multiplex PCR, the TCRdb table keeps only in-frame clones and is missing some. The data contain approximately 100,000 clones, 92% of them seen just once; the ten biggest clones take up about 5.2%. The sample in question was peripheral blood, obtained on day 0 of AZD1222 vaccination. The receptors shown here come from an adult in good health. Both conserved end residues are part of each CDR3. A D gene is named only where the DNA matches it firmly. A clone size is listed for some rows: how often the clone was seen (once, few, many), or a class if it is expanded.

TRBJ2-5 | TRBV5-1 | once | TRBD2 | CASSPGAGTSGPALETQYF | TGCGCCAGCAGCCCGGGGGCCGGGACTAGCGGGCCTGCCCTGGAGACCCAGTACTTC
TRBJ2-6 | TRBV2 | . | . | CASSASSGANVLTF | TGTGCCAGCAGTGCTAGCTCTGGGGCCAACGTCCTGACTTTC
TRBJ1-5 | TRBV28 | once | . | CASNRVHNQPQHF | TGTGCCAGCAACAGGGTACACAATCAGCCCCAGCATTTT
TRBJ1-5 | TRBV6-1 | . | . | CASSEALGFQPQHF | TGTGCCAGCAGTGAAGCGCTGGGGTTTCAGCCCCAGCATTTT
TRBJ1-1 | TRBV29-1 | . | . | CSVEEARYGGLSEAFF | TGCAGCGTTGAAGAGGCCAGATATGGGGGGCTGTCTGAAGCTTTCTTT
TRBJ2-6 | TRBV29-1 | . | . | CSVEGAGANVLTF | TGCAGCGTTGAGGGGGCTGGGGCCAACGTCCTGACTTTC
TRBJ2-5 | TRBV24-1 | . | TRBD2 | CATSGRGDSGIQETQYF | TGTGCCACCAGTGGCCGCGGCGATAGCGGGATACAAGAGACCCAGTACTTC
TRBJ1-2 | TRBV3-1/TRBV3-2 | . | . | CASSQDFGGNYGYTF | TGTGCCAGCAGCCAAGATTTCGGGGGGAACTATGGCTACACCTTC
TRBJ2-5 | TRBV18 | . | . | CASSPGGLETQYF | TGTGCCAGCTCACCCGGTGGGCTCGAGACCCAGTACTTC
TRBJ2-1 | TRBV7-9 | . | TRBD2 | CASSSRPGLQNNEQFF | TGTGCCAGCAGCTCAAGGCCGGGACTACAAAACAATGAGCAGTTCTTC
TRBJ2-1 | TRBV5-8 | . | . | CASSPPGWRSGEQFF | TGTGCCAGCAGCCCACCCGGCTGGCGCTCGGGTGAGCAGTTCTTC
TRBJ1-2 | TRBV29-1 | . | . | CSVLPRDSLHGYTF | TGCAGCGTTCTCCCCCGCGACAGCCTACATGGCTACACCTTC
TRBJ2-3 | TRBV19 | . | TRBD2 | CASSPSGRLGTDTQYF | TGTGCCAGTAGTCCGAGCGGGAGATTAGGCACAGATACGCAGTATTTT
TRBJ2-7 | TRBV30 | . | TRBD2 | CAWSSLAGNEQYF | TGTGCCTGGAGCAGTCTAGCGGGAAACGAGCAGTACTTC
TRBJ2-2 | TRBV19 | . | . | CASSIHTRGLGELFF | TGTGCCAGTAGTATACATACTCGCGGCCTCGGGGAGCTGTTTTTT
TRBJ2-1 | TRBV12-5 | few | . | CASGLASGTMNNEQFF | TGTGCTAGTGGTTTGGCGAGCGGGACAATGAACAATGAGCAGTTCTTC
TRBJ1-1 | TRBV10-3 | . | . | CAISGPGARGAEAFF | TGTGCCATCAGTGGACCGGGGGCTAGAGGGGCTGAAGCTTTCTTT
TRBJ1-2 | TRBV12-3/TRBV12-4 | . | . | CASSRELYGYTF | TGTGCCAGCAGCAGGGAACTTTATGGCTACACCTTC
TRBJ1-1 | TRBV10-1 | . | . | CASSDGGANTEAFF | TGCGCCAGCAGTGATGGGGGCGCAAACACTGAAGCTTTCTTT
TRBJ1-5 | TRBV18 | once | TRBD1 | CASSTTDRQGPQHF | TGTGCCAGCTCAACTACGGACAGACAGGGGCCCCAGCATTTT
TRBJ2-6 | TRBV18 | . | . | CASSPVVSGANVLTF | TGTGCCAGCTCACCAGTAGTATCCGGGGCCAACGTCCTGACTTTC
TRBJ2-1 | TRBV12-3/TRBV12-4 | . | . | CASSFLGYNEQFF | TGTGCCAGCAGTTTTTTGGGTTACAATGAGCAGTTCTTC
TRBJ2-7 | TRBV28 | . | . | CASSSAGMGSTSYQYF | TGTGCCAGCAGTTCGGCAGGGATGGGAAGTACGAGCTATCAGTACTTC
TRBJ1-5 | TRBV10-3 | . | . | CAIRPGGLGQPQHF | TGTGCCATCAGGCCCGGGGGCCTGGGGCAGCCCCAGCATTTT
TRBJ2-3 | TRBV15 | . | . | CATSRGVFDTQYF | TGTGCCACCAGCAGAGGCGTATTCGATACGCAGTATTTT
TRBJ2-3 | TRBV5-1 | . | TRBD2 | CASSSRLAGVNGDTQYF | TGCGCCAGCAGCTCTAGACTAGCGGGAGTTAATGGGGATACGCAGTATTTT
TRBJ1-2 | TRBV21-1 | . | . | CASSKPGAPF | TGTGCCAGCAGCAAACCAGGGGCCCCCTTC
TRBJ1-1 | TRBV5-1 | . | TRBD1 | CASSAGTGGTEAFF | TGCGCCAGCAGCGCGGGTACAGGGGGCACTGAAGCTTTCTTT
TRBJ2-3 | TRBV5-5 | . | . | CASSFYRDSTDTQYF | TGTGCCAGCAGCTTTTACAGGGATAGCACAGATACGCAGTATTTT
TRBJ1-2 | TRBV28 | . | TRBD1 | CASGTGAEAGYTF | TGTGCCAGCGGGACAGGGGCGGAGGCTGGCTACACCTTC
TRBJ2-3 | TRBV5-1 | . | . | CASSLDGPDTQYF | TGCGCCAGCAGCTTGGATGGACCAGATACGCAGTATTTT
TRBJ2-7 | TRBV7-8 | once | . | CASSLVGRAHEQYF | TGTGCCAGCAGCTTAGTCGGCAGGGCCCACGAGCAGTACTTC
TRBJ2-7 | TRBV7-3 | . | TRBD2 | CASSLTSGPYYEQYF | TGTGCCAGCAGCCTGACTAGCGGACCCTACTACGAGCAGTACTTC
TRBJ2-3 | TRBV7-3 | . | . | CASSLMSSDTQYF | TGTGCCAGCAGCTTAATGTCATCGGATACGCAGTATTTT
TRBJ2-3 | TRBV4-1 | . | TRBD2 | CASSHFRGLAGDRDTQYF | TGCGCCAGCAGCCATTTTAGGGGACTAGCGGGAGACAGAGATACGCAGTATTTT
TRBJ2-1 | TRBV13 | . | . | CASRSVHEQFF | TGTGCCAGCAGGTCCGTCCATGAGCAGTTCTTC
TRBJ2-2 | TRBV24-1 | . | TRBD1 | CATSDFFPEGGITGELFF | TGTGCCACCAGTGATTTTTTCCCGGAAGGGGGCATCACCGGGGAGCTGTTTTTT
TRBJ2-3 | TRBV6-5 | . | . | CASKKRGSDTQYF | TGTGCCAGCAAAAAAAGGGGTTCAGATACGCAGTATTTT
TRBJ2-1 | TRBV5-8 | . | TRBD1 | CASSYRGLGYNEQFF | TGTGCCAGCAGCTACAGGGGGCTGGGGTACAATGAGCAGTTCTTC
TRBJ2-7 | TRBV27 | few | TRBD2 | CASSMTSGTPYEQYF | TGTGCCAGCAGCATGACTAGCGGGACTCCCTACGAGCAGTACTTC
TRBJ2-7 | TRBV7-2 | . | TRBD2 | CASSLVGGSLPYEQYF | TGTGCCAGCAGCTTAGTCGGCGGGAGTCTCCCTTACGAGCAGTACTTC
TRBJ2-1 | TRBV11-2 | . | TRBD2 | CASSLETSGTHEQFF | TGTGCCAGCAGCTTAGAGACTAGCGGGACCCATGAGCAGTTCTTC
TRBJ1-4 | TRBV7-6 | . | . | CASSLRTVGSEKLFF | TGTGCCAGCAGCCTCCGGACGGTGGGGAGTGAAAAACTGTTTTTT
TRBJ2-5 | TRBV28 | . | TRBD2 | CASSLNGAGVQETQYF | TGTGCCAGCAGCTTAAACGGGGCGGGGGTTCAAGAGACCCAGTACTTC
TRBJ1-5 | TRBV19 | . | TRBD1 | CASSRDRGASNQPQHF | TGTGCCAGTAGTAGGGACAGAGGGGCAAGCAATCAGCCCCAGCATTTT
TRBJ2-7 | TRBV7-8 | . | TRBD2 | CASSLVPGTSDDEQYF | TGTGCCAGCAGCTTAGTTCCCGGGACTAGCGATGACGAGCAGTACTTC
TRBJ2-5 | TRBV4-1 | . | TRBD2 | CASSLRLAGGGKKETQYF | TGCGCCAGCAGCCTCCGGCTAGCGGGGGGGGGAAAAAAAGAGACCCAGTACTTC
TRBJ2-4 | TRBV4-3 | . | . | CASSQELDGYIQYF | TGCGCCAGCAGCCAAGAATTGGATGGCTACATTCAGTACTTC
TRBJ2-1 | TRBV24-1 | . | TRBD2 | CATSGLAYNEQFF | TGTGCCACCAGCGGACTAGCCTACAATGAGCAGTTCTTC
TRBJ2-1 | TRBV7-8 | . | . | CASSQFNEQFF | TGTGCCAGCAGCCAATTCAATGAGCAGTTCTTC
TRBJ2-1 | TRBV20-1 | . | . | CSASFTGALYNEQFF | TGCAGTGCTAGTTTCACGGGCGCCCTTTACAATGAGCAGTTCTTC
TRBJ1-5 | TRBV19 | . | . | CASSGLRADSNQPQHF | TGTGCCAGTAGTGGGTTAAGGGCCGATAGCAATCAGCCCCAGCATTTT